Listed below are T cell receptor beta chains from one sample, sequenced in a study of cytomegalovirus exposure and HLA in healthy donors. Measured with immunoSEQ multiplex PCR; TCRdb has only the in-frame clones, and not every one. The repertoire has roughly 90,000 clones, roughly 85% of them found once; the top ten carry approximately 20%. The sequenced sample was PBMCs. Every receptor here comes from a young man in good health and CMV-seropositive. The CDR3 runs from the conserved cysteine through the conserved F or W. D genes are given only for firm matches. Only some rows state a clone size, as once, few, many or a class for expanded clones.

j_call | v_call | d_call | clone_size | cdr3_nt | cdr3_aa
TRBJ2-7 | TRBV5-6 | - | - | TGTGCCAGCAGTACTGACAGAGACAACGAGCAGTACTTC | CASSTDRDNEQYF
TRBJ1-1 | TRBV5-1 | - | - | TGCGCCAGCAGCTTGGGGGCAGGGCAGGACACTGAAGCTTTCTTT | CASSLGAGQDTEAFF
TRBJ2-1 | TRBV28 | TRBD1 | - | TGTGCCAGCAGCCCGGACAGGCTAAATGAGCAGTTCTTC | CASSPDRLNEQFF
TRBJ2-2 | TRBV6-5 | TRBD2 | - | TGTGCCAGCAGTCTAGCGGGAGGGTCCGGGGAGCTGTTTTTT | CASSLAGGSGELFF
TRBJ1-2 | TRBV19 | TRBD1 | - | TGTGCCAGTAAACAGGGGGTCTCTGGCTACACCTTC | CASKQGVSGYTF
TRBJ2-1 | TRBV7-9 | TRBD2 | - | TGTGCCAGCAGAGAAACTAGCGGGATGTGGAATGAGCAGTTCTTC | CASRETSGMWNEQFF
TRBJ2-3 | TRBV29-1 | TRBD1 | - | TGCAGCGCCGCCCGGGACAGGGGTACAGATACGCAGTATTTT | CSAARDRGTDTQYF
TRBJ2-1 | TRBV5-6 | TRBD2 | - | TGTGCCAGCAGCTTGGGACTAGCTGTCGAGCAGTTCTTC | CASSLGLAVEQFF
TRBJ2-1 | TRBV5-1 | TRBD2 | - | TGCGCCAGCAGCTTGGGAGACGCGGGGGGGGCTGGTGAGCAGTTCTTC | CASSLGDAGGAGEQFF
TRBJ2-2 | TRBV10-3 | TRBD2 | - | TGTGCCATCAGTGGCCATCTAGCGGGATTGGCCGGGGAGCTGTTTTTT | CAISGHLAGLAGELFF
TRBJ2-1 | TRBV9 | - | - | TGTGCCAGCAGCGTAAGCGGGTACAATGAGCAGTTCTTC | CASSVSGYNEQFF
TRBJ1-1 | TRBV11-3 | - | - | TGTGCCAGCAGCTGGGACAAGGCTGACGCTTTCTTT | CASSWDKADAFF
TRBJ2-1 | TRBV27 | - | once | TGTGCCAATCGTTTGTCGGGTGAGCAGTTCTTC | CANRLSGEQFF
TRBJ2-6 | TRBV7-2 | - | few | TGTGCCAGCAGCTCGAGTACTGGGGCCAACGTCCTGACTTTC | CASSSSTGANVLTF
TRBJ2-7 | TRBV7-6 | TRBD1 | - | TGTGCCAGCAGCTTAGACAGGACAGGGAAATACGAGCAGTACTTC | CASSLDRTGKYEQYF
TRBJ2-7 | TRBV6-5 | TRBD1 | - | TGTGCCAGCAGTGGGGGACAGGGCAACTACGAGCAGTACTTC | CASSGGQGNYEQYF
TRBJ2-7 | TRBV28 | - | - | TGTGCCAGCGGGCAGGGCACTTACGAGCAGTACTTC | CASGQGTYEQYF
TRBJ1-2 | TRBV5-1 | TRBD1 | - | TGCGCCAGCAGCTTGATCGGACAGGGGTATGGCTACACCTTC | CASSLIGQGYGYTF
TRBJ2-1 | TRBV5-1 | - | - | TGCGCCAGCAGGGACATAACTGGGGGGTCCTACAATGAGCAGTTCTTC | CASRDITGGSYNEQFF
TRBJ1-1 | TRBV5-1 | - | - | TGCGCCAGCAGCTCGACTACAGTGAACACTGAAGCTTTCTTT | CASSSTTVNTEAFF
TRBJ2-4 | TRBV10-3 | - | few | TGTGCCATCAGTGAGTCGATGCTAGCGAAGCCCAAAAACATTCAGTACTTC | CAISESMLAKPKNIQYF
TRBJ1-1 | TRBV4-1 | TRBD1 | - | TGCGCCAGCAGCCAAGCCTCGACAGGGAGCACTGAAGCTTTCTTT | CASSQASTGSTEAFF
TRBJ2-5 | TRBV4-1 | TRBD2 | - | TGCGCCAGCAGCCAAGACGGGGGGAGTGAGACCCAGTACTTC | CASSQDGGSETQYF
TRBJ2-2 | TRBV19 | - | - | TGTGCCAGCAAAGGGGGCACCGGGGAGCTGTTTTTT | CASKGGTGELFF
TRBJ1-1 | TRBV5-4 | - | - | TGTGCCAGCAGCTTGGAAGGGGCTATGAACACTGAAGCTTTCTTT | CASSLEGAMNTEAFF
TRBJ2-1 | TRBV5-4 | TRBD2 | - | TGTGCCAGCAGCTTCCCGAGCGGGAGCTCCTACAATGAGCAGTTCTTC | CASSFPSGSSYNEQFF
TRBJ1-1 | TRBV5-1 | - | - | TGCGCCAGCAGCTTGGCGCCTGACAGGAACACTGAAGCTTTCTTT | CASSLAPDRNTEAFF
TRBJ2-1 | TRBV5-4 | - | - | TGTGCCAGCAGCCCCGGGGAGCCATACAATGAGCAGTTCTTC | CASSPGEPYNEQFF
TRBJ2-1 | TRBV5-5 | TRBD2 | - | TGTGCCAGCAGCAGACGGACTAGCGATCCTTACAATGAGCAGTTCTTC | CASSRRTSDPYNEQFF
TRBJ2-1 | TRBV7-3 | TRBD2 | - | TGTGCCAGCAGCTTAATGGGGGGGATTAGCGATGAGCAGTTCTTC | CASSLMGGISDEQFF
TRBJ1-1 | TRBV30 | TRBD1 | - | TGTGCCTGGAGGGACAGGGGCACTGAAGCTTTCTTT | CAWRDRGTEAFF
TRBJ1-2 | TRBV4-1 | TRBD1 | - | TGCGCCAGCAGCCAACCCGGGACAGCCAGTAACTATGGCTACACCTTC | CASSQPGTASNYGYTF